This T cell receptor (beta chain) was obtained from a study of T cells in women clearing cervical HPV infection. As for the study in general: Cases: HPV16-related CIN3 or worse on histology, a couple of invasive cancers.

Germline CDR1 and CDR2: LGHNT and FRNRAP. The CDR3 length is 12 residues. Clones were read by immunoSEQ multiplex PCR, and TCRdb kept only the in-frame ones, dropping some. Its listing shows fewer than 30,000 clones. All donors had a single incident cervical HPV16 infection, not prevalent. Frequency places this clone as medium-sized. Read data end 3 residues before the CDR3 end; the end is taken from the germline J gene. This clonotype originated in a woman between 18 and 70 years old with a cervical HPV16 infection that either progressed to CIN3+ or cleared (not recorded which). The source material was blood buffy coat. V is TRBV12-5 and J is TRBJ2-4; tentative D call: TRBD1 (6 bases). CDR3 DNA, as far as it was read: TGTGCTAGTGGTTTGGCGGACAGCTTT. It yields the protein CASGLADSF. The whole CDR3 reads CASGLADSFQYF.